This note documents a single T cell receptor beta chain sequence. This entry comes from a study of blood T cell repertoires in COVID-19. Whole-study context: Specimens from acute and convalescent COVID-19 originated in the United States, Italy and Spain. From T cells, B-cell-depleted T cells, or PBMCs came the material, which was cDNA or gDNA.

The V gene's germline CDR1 is MNHEY and CDR2 SMNVEV (reference sequence). V was pared by 7 bases and J by 2 bases, with 5 bases of the junction left unmatched. CDR3 length: 13 residues. Method: immunoSEQ multiplex PCR; TCRdb's copy keeps in-frame clones and lacks some. The repertoire consists of hundreds of thousands of clones, with around 84% occurring once and the leading ten covering 15% to 20%. The sequence came from a woman aged 80 or older with active or convalescent COVID-19. J is TRBJ2-7 and V is TRBV27, with 7 bases identical to TRBD2. The sequencing sample was made of peripheral blood. The CDR3 here is CASKRGTAYEQYF. CDR3 DNA: TGTGCCAGCAAGCGGGGCACAGCCTACGAGCAGTACTTC.